One and the same sample provided the 3 T cell receptor beta chains below, sequenced in a study of identical twins. A single record per CDR3 protein comes from TCRdb applying MiXCR to the 5' RACE reads. The sample lists roughly 770,000 distinct CDR3 sequences; roughly 20% were seen once. A further study also used this sample, focusing on T cells expressing NK-cell markers.

The sequencing sample was made of PBMCs. The receptors originated from a woman under 30 in good health.

This clonotype has more than one count but fewer than ten. This chain connects TRBV7-6 to TRBJ1-2; D call uncertain. In germline, CDR1 is SGHVS, CDR2 FNYEAQ. With 7 bases removed from V and 2 bases from J, the gap between germline ends came to 17 bases. CDR3 length: 15 residues. The chain's CDR3 is CASTPLISANYGYTF. The DNA for the CDR3 is TGTGCCAGCACGCCCCTTATAAGCGCCAACTATGGCTACACCTTC.

This clonotype was detected only a few times. The chain employs TRBV12-3 or TRBV12-4 and TRBJ2-2; 8 nucleotides match TRBD2. CDR3 size: 20 residues. The ends lost 0 bases at V and 2 bases at J; junction bases unmatched: 14. CDR3 nucleotides: TGTGCCAGCAGTTTAGCCGTCCTAACGGGGGGGACCCACAACACCGGGGAGCTGTTTTTT. Encoded protein: CASSLAVLTGGTHNTGELFF.

J is TRBJ2-5 and V is TRBV3-1; D is unclear. Germline CDR1 LGHDT, CDR2 YNNKEL (reference sequence). CDR3 length equals 12 residues. V was clipped by 4 bases and J by 3 bases, with 6 bases between them. The CDR3 DNA is TGTGCCAGCAGCCGACCCGAAGAGACCCAGTACTTC. This gives the protein CASSRPEETQYF.